This entry describes one TCR beta chain. The test was conducted at deep level. Clones were read by immunoSEQ multiplex PCR, and TCRdb kept only the in-frame ones, dropping some. Counted here are 2 million to 3 million clones, roughly 93% occurring once; the ten biggest clones make up about 0.38%. The CDR3 has 14 amino acids. Germline V gives CDR1 SGHRS, CDR2 YFSETQ. V was pared by 4 bases and J by 7 bases, with 15 bases between. Division of CD4+ cells produced a CD45RA+ naive subset and a CD45RA-negative memory subset. The record originates from a study of shared clonotypes between healthy human individuals.

The chain combines TRBV5-1 with TRBJ2-1; TRBD2 is a possible D gene (6 bases). Input material: naive CD4+ T cells from PBMCs. The subset was: CD45RA+ positively selected. The sequence came from a man between 18 and 35 years old in good health. Some clones in this sample may be carry-over from other donors' samples. The DNA for the CDR3 is TGCGCCAGCAGCCCCGGGGCCGCGGGGAATGAGCAGTTCTTC. Residues: CASSPGAAGNEQFF. Using reference TRBV5-1 and TRBJ2-1 for the parts outside the CDR3, the full variable domain is KAGVTQTPRYLIKTRGQQVTLSCSPISGHRSVSWYQQTPGQGLQFLFEYFSETQRNKGNFPGRFSGRQFSNSRSEMNVSTLELGDSALYLCASSPGAAGNEQFFGPGTRLTVL.